The T cell receptor beta chain described here comes from a study of metastatic and nonmetastatic thyroid tumors. Whole-study context: It was across blood and tumor or nodule tissue from malignant and benign thyroid patients that repertoires were compared. Study-level findings and limits: According to reports, the diversity of TCR beta was significantly higher in malignant thyroid tumors than in benign nodules, and this held in both blood and tumor samples.

Not a single patient had been given any form of treatment at any point before undergoing thyroid surgery. For this clone: Its antigen is not known.

In the study's own analysis: The study's classifier, a distant-metastasis tool for papillary thyroid cancer, was built using CDR3 differences across clinicopathological groups. From the PCR reads, TCRdb re-called clones with MiXCR. V and J calls and clone size were set by TCRdb, not the authors. In the table there are around 20,000 clones, around 34% of which are singletons. Trimming removed 2 bases from V and 4 bases from J; junction bases left unmatched: 2. The CDR3 consists of 16 residues. CDR1 and CDR2 from the germline V gene are SGDLS and YYNGEE. The sequenced material came from tumor tissue. The receptor's source is a female donor with papillary thyroid cancer or a benign thyroid nodule (not recorded which). Some clones in this sample may be carry-over from other donors' samples. The chain joins TRBV9 to TRBJ2-5; 16 bases match TRBD2. Here the CDR3 DNA reads TGTGCCAGCAGCGTGGGACTAGCGGGAGGGGGAGAGACCCAGTACTTC. Protein product: CASSVGLAGGGETQYF.